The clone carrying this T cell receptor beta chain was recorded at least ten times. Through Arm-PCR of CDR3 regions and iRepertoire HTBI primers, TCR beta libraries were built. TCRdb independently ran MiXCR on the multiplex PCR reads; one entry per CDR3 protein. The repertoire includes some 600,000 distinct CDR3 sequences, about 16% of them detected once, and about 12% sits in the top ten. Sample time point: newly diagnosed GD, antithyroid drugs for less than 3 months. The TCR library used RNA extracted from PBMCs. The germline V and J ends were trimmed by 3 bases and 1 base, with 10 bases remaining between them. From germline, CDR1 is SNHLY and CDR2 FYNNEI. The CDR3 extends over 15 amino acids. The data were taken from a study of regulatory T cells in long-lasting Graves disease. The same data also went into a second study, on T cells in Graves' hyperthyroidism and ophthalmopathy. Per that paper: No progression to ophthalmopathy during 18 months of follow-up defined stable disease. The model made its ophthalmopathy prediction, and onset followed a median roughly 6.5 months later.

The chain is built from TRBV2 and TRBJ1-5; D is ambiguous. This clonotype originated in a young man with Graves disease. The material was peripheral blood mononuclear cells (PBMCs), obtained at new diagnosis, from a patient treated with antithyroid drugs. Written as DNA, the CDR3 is TGTGCCAGCAGTGATAGTACCTGGAGCAATCAGCCCCAGCATTTT. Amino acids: CASSDSTWSNQPQHF.